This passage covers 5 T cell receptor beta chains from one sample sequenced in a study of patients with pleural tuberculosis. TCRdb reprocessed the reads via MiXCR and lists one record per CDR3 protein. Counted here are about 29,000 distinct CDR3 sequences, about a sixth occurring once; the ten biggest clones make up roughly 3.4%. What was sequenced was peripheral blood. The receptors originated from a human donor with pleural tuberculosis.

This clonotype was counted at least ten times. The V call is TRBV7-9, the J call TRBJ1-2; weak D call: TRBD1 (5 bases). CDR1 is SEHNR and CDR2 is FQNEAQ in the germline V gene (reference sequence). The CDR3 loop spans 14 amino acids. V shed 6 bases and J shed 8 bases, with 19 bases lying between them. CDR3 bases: TGTGCCAGCAGTTCCTCCACGGGACCCCGAGGCTACACCTTC. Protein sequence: CASSSSTGPRGYTF.

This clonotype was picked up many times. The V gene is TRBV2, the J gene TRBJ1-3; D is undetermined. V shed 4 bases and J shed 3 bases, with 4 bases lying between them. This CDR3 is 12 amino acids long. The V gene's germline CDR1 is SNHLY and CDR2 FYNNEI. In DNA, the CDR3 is TGTGCCAGCAGTGGAAGTGGAAACACCATATATTTT. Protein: CASSGSGNTIYF.

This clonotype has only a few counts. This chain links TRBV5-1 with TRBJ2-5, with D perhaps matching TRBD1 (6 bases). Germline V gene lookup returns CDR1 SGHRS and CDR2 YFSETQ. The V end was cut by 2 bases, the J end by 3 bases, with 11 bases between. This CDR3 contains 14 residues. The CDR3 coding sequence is TGCGCCAGCAGCTTAGGACAGCAGAAAGAGACCCAGTACTTC. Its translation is CASSLGQQKETQYF.

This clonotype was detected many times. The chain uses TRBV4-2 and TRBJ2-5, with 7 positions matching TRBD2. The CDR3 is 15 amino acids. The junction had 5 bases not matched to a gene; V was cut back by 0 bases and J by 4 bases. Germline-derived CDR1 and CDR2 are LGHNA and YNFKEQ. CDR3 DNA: TGTGCCAGCAGCCAAGATTGGGTAGCGGGAGAGACCCAGTACTTC. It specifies CASSQDWVAGETQYF.

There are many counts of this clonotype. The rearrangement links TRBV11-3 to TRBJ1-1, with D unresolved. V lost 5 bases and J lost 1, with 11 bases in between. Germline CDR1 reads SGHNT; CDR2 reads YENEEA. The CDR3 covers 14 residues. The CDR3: CASSPGRTNTEAFF. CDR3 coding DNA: TGTGCCAGCAGCCCCGGACGGACGAACACTGAAGCTTTCTTT.